This TCR beta chain comes out of a study of CD8+ T cells in alopecia areata. Treatment defined: oral pan-JAK inhibitor, 5-10 mg twice daily. RNA extraction was followed by reverse transcription into cDNA, which acted as the sequencing template. Clones were read by immunoSEQ multiplex PCR, and TCRdb kept only the in-frame ones, dropping some. The sample yields fewer than 250,000 clones, 30% to 40% seen once. This clone was counted only a few times. The sequence was collected from a human donor with alopecia areata. Specimen: CD4+ T cells sorted from blood, collected around week 30, from a patient treated with tofacitinib.

As DNA, the CDR3 is TGCGCCAGCAGCTATGTTCGGGACTTGGGATCCGAGCAGTTCTTC. This gives the protein CASSYVRDLGSEQFF. The chain employs TRBV5-1 and TRBJ2-1, with D perhaps TRBD2 (6 bases). The germline gives CDR1 SGHRS, CDR2 YFSETQ. The CDR3 has 15 residues. V was cut by 3 bases and J by 10 bases, with 20 bases left in between.